This T cell receptor (beta chain) was observed in a study of T cell responses to AZD1222 COVID-19 vaccine. Study findings and constraints: Every sample of the repertoires postdated the peak T cell response.

The CDR3 consists of 15 residues. Trimming took 7 bases from V and 0 from J, leaving 16 bases between them. Looked up from germline, CDR1 is MNHEY and CDR2 is SVGAGI. Data came from immunoSEQ multiplex PCR; TCRdb stores just in-frame clones and leaves some out. The sample records around 160,000 clones, 75% to 95% being singletons. Notes on this clone: The antigen is unknown.

The sequence was obtained from an adult in good health. The sequencing used peripheral blood, collected on day 0 of MenACWY control vaccination. The chain joins TRBV6-5 to TRBJ2-7; no firm D call. The CDR3 coding sequence is TGTGCCAGCACCAGAGGTGACCCGAGCTCCTACGAGCAGTACTTC. Encoded protein: CASTRGDPSSYEQYF.